Sequencing of this T cell receptor (beta chain) was carried out in a study of cytomegalovirus exposure and HLA in healthy donors. It was with 60 Vbeta and 13 Jbeta primers that the PCR ran. Assay used: immunoSEQ multiplex PCR; TCRdb lists only in-frame clones, some missing. The sample yields 95,000 to 150,000 clones, around 80% seen once. Study-wide results and limits: The presence/absence work took it that sequencing depth was about the same across donors. With high specificity and sensitivity, the classifier reportedly diagnosed cytomegalovirus status.

V lost 3 bases to trimming and J lost 5 bases; unmatched junction nucleotides: 12. The CDR3 contains 17 residues. The germline V gene encodes CDR1 KGHSH and CDR2 LQKENI. On this clone: As yet, its antigen is unknown.

This clonotype was obtained from a man aged 25-45 years in good health and CMV-seronegative. The specimen was PBMCs. V and J are TRBV18 and TRBJ1-5; 8 positions agree with TRBD1. The CDR3 sequence: CASSPDRDLVGDQPQHF. CDR3 in DNA: TGTGCCAGCTCACCGGACAGGGATCTCGTGGGGGATCAGCCCCAGCATTTT.